A single sample is the source of the 2 T cell receptor beta chains below, sequenced in a study of cytomegalovirus exposure and HLA in healthy donors. PCR was performed using 60 Vbeta and 13 Jbeta primers. Sequencing used immunoSEQ multiplex PCR; TCRdb keeps in-frame clones, though not all of them. The sample has roughly 120,000 clones. The material sequenced was PBMCs. These receptors all stem from a man aged 18-30 years in good health and CMV-seronegative.

The rearrangement joins TRBV5-8 to TRBJ2-5, with D possibly TRBD2 on 6 matching bases. V lost 2 bases and J lost 5, with 13 bases in between. Per the germline V gene, CDR1 is SGHTS and CDR2 is YDEGEE. The CDR3 is 14 amino acids. CDR3 sequence: CASSFLAGRETQYF. CDR3 sequence (DNA): TGTGCCAGCAGCTTCCTGGCGGGACGGGAGACCCAGTACTTC.

In DNA form, the CDR3 reads TGTGCCAGCAGCGTTCCGAAGACAGGGGGCTCTGGGGCCAACGTCCTGACTTTC. Residues: CASSVPKTGGSGANVLTF. The J gene is TRBJ2-6, the V gene TRBV9, with 9 bases matching TRBD1. Germline CDR1 and CDR2: SGDLS and YYNGEE. CDR3 length: 18 residues. J was trimmed by 0 bases and V by 2 bases; bases with no gene match: 6.